These T cell receptor beta chains were read from a single sample in a study of T cells after yellow fever vaccination. Each CDR3 protein gets one entry after TCRdb re-called the 5' RACE reads with MiXCR. This sample has 110,000 to 150,000 distinct CDR3 sequences, with more than 6.5% found just once. Here the sequenced sample was CD4+ T cells sorted from PBMCs, taken 10 days after the yellow fever booster vaccination. The receptors originated from a man aged 25 to 40 who received the YFV17D yellow fever vaccine. CDR3s include the opening cysteine and the closing phenylalanine or tryptophan. Each record gives: D gene, J gene, V gene, clone size, CDR3 protein, CDR3 DNA. The D gene is left open where the match is weak. Clone size is stated in some rows and not others, as once, few, many or a class when expanded.

d_call: -
j_call: TRBJ1-1
v_call: TRBV20-1
clone_size: many
cdr3_aa: CSADRLSGSEAFF
cdr3_nt: TGCAGTGCTGATCGTTTGTCGGGCTCTGAAGCTTTCTTT

d_call: -
j_call: TRBJ2-3
v_call: TRBV4-3
clone_size: -
cdr3_aa: CASSQDVNGGFNPDTQYF
cdr3_nt: TGCGCCAGCAGCCAAGACGTCAACGGGGGCTTCAACCCAGATACGCAGTATTTT

d_call: -
j_call: TRBJ2-1
v_call: TRBV7-6
clone_size: many
cdr3_aa: CASSLNMRTRRNEQFF
cdr3_nt: TGTGCCAGCAGCTTAAACATGAGGACCCGTCGGAATGAGCAGTTCTTC

d_call: -
j_call: TRBJ2-3
v_call: TRBV21-1
clone_size: many
cdr3_aa: CASGERQGRTDTQYF
cdr3_nt: TGTGCCAGCGGGGAGAGACAGGGTCGTACAGATACGCAGTATTTT

d_call: TRBD2
j_call: TRBJ2-3
v_call: TRBV10-1
clone_size: -
cdr3_aa: CASSESGAGREDTQYF
cdr3_nt: TGCGCCAGCAGTGAGTCGGGAGCGGGACGAGAAGATACGCAGTATTTT

d_call: TRBD1
j_call: TRBJ2-2
v_call: TRBV20-1
clone_size: many
cdr3_aa: CSAAGTGGIFAGELFF
cdr3_nt: TGCAGTGCCGCCGGGACAGGGGGTATATTTGCCGGGGAGCTGTTTTTT

d_call: TRBD2
j_call: TRBJ2-1
v_call: TRBV20-1
clone_size: -
cdr3_aa: CSAAPGTTNEQFF
cdr3_nt: TGCAGTGCTGCTCCCGGGACTACCAATGAGCAGTTCTTC

d_call: TRBD2
j_call: TRBJ2-1
v_call: TRBV4-3
clone_size: many
cdr3_aa: CASSQDGAGGSYNEQFF
cdr3_nt: TGCGCCAGCAGCCAAGATGGAGCGGGAGGGTCCTACAATGAGCAGTTCTTC

d_call: TRBD2
j_call: TRBJ2-5
v_call: TRBV13
clone_size: many
cdr3_aa: CASRGLAEETQYF
cdr3_nt: TGTGCCAGCAGGGGACTAGCGGAAGAGACCCAGTACTTC

d_call: TRBD2
j_call: TRBJ2-3
v_call: TRBV18
clone_size: many
cdr3_aa: CASPSRRPAGQADTQYF
cdr3_nt: TGTGCCAGCCCATCCCGGAGGCCAGCGGGGCAGGCAGATACGCAGTATTTT

d_call: TRBD1
j_call: TRBJ1-4
v_call: TRBV20-1
clone_size: -
cdr3_aa: CSASPATGGLTNEKLFF
cdr3_nt: TGCAGTGCTAGTCCAGCGACAGGGGGCTTAACTAATGAAAAACTGTTTTTT

d_call: -
j_call: TRBJ1-1
v_call: TRBV12-3/TRBV12-4
clone_size: few
cdr3_aa: CASSYLRGNTEAFF
cdr3_nt: TGTGCCAGCAGTTACCTCAGGGGGAACACTGAAGCTTTCTTT

d_call: TRBD2
j_call: TRBJ2-3
v_call: TRBV12-3/TRBV12-4
clone_size: many
cdr3_aa: CASRKEGGSRTDTQYF
cdr3_nt: TGTGCCAGCAGAAAAGAGGGCGGGAGTCGTACAGATACGCAGTATTTT

d_call: -
j_call: TRBJ2-5
v_call: TRBV7-9
clone_size: many
cdr3_aa: CASSLLGALQETQYF
cdr3_nt: TGTGCCAGCAGCTTGTTGGGGGCCTTACAAGAGACCCAGTACTTC

d_call: -
j_call: TRBJ2-2
v_call: TRBV5-1
clone_size: many
cdr3_aa: CASSLESRLLNTGELFF
cdr3_nt: TGCGCCAGCAGCTTGGAATCTAGACTATTGAACACCGGGGAGCTGTTTTTT

d_call: -
j_call: TRBJ1-4
v_call: TRBV4-3
clone_size: -
cdr3_aa: CASSQEGEKLFF
cdr3_nt: TGCGCCAGCAGCCAAGAAGGGGAAAAACTGTTTTTT

d_call: -
j_call: TRBJ2-5
v_call: TRBV5-5
clone_size: -
cdr3_aa: CASSLARGETQYF
cdr3_nt: TGTGCCAGCAGCCTGGCGAGGGGCGAGACCCAGTACTTC

d_call: -
j_call: TRBJ2-7
v_call: TRBV5-5
clone_size: many
cdr3_aa: CASSLGQSYEQYF
cdr3_nt: TGTGCCAGCAGCTTAGGACAGTCCTACGAGCAGTACTTC

d_call: -
j_call: TRBJ1-2
v_call: TRBV6-2/TRBV6-3
clone_size: many
cdr3_aa: CAHGRGTNYGYTF
cdr3_nt: TGTGCCCACGGCAGAGGGACAAACTATGGCTACACCTTC

d_call: TRBD2
j_call: TRBJ2-1
v_call: TRBV2
clone_size: -
cdr3_aa: CASREIAGVAEQFF
cdr3_nt: TGTGCCAGCAGGGAGATAGCGGGAGTTGCTGAGCAGTTCTTC

d_call: TRBD1
j_call: TRBJ2-3
v_call: TRBV5-1
clone_size: many
cdr3_aa: CASSLEAGGASDTQYF
cdr3_nt: TGCGCCAGCAGCTTGGAGGCAGGGGGCGCGTCAGATACGCAGTATTTT